This T cell receptor (beta chain) emerged from a study of blood T cell repertoires in COVID-19. The CDR3 length is 14 residues. The germline V and J ends were trimmed by 3 bases and 1 base, with 9 bases remaining between them. Germline CDR1 reads SGHTA; CDR2 reads FQGNSA. Sequenced by immunoSEQ multiplex PCR; TCRdb stores in-frame clones only, minus some. The sample records about 250,000 clones, nearly 90% being singletons. This receptor was obtained from a man between 18 and 35 years old with active or convalescent COVID-19. Sequencing used peripheral blood. The rearrangement uses TRBV7-2 and TRBJ1-1; D not resolved. Here the CDR3 DNA reads TGTGCCAGCAGCTTCCAGCCGGGGAACACTGAAGCTTTCTTT. Its protein is CASSFQPGNTEAFF.